A single sample gave rise to the 10 T cell receptor beta chains below, sequenced in a study of T cell responses to AZD1222 COVID-19 vaccine. Produced via immunoSEQ multiplex PCR; TCRdb's table is partial and in-frame only. This table holds roughly 150,000 clones, 85% to 90% found once. This specimen was peripheral blood, taken on day 0 of AZD1222 vaccination. These TCRs come from an adult in good health.

This clone was counted a single time. This sequence joins TRBV7-6 and TRBJ2-7; 9 bases are shared with TRBD2. Looked up from germline, CDR1 is SGHVS and CDR2 is FNYEAQ. V lost 0 bases, J lost 6 bases, and 12 bases stayed unmatched. This CDR3 region has 17 residues. The CDR3 region is CASSLAAPGLAPPEQYF. The CDR3 DNA reads TGTGCCAGCAGCTTAGCAGCACCGGGACTAGCCCCACCCGAGCAGTACTTC. The entire variable domain, with the rest obtained from reference TRBV7-6 and TRBJ2-7, is as follows: GAGVSQSPRYKVTKRGQDVALRCDPISGHVSLYWYRQALGQGPEFLTYFNYEAQQDKSGLPNDRFSAERPEGSISTLTIQRTEQRDSAMYRCASSLAAPGLAPPEQYFGPGTRLTVT.

The chain joins TRBV2 to TRBJ1-2; TRBD1 might be the D (6 bases). V dropped 7 bases and J dropped 2 bases, with 11 bases sitting between them. There are 13 residues in the CDR3. Germline assignment: CDR1 SNHLY and CDR2 FYNNEI. This chain's CDR3 is CASTKDRNYGYTF. In nucleotides, the CDR3 is TGTGCCAGCACCAAGGACAGAAACTATGGCTACACCTTC.

The rearrangement links TRBV19 to TRBJ2-1, with 8 bases matching TRBD2. The CDR3 is 16 amino acids. Germline lookup yields CDR1 LNHDA and CDR2 SQIVND (reference sequence). V lost 3 bases to trimming and J lost 0 bases; unmatched junction nucleotides: 4. The CDR3 nucleotides are TGTGCCAGTAGTATGACTAGCGTCAGCTCCTACAATGAGCAGTTCTTC. Translating it yields CASSMTSVSSYNEQFF.

The genes are TRBV7-8 and TRBJ2-3; D perhaps matches TRBD1 (6 bases). The CDR3 sequence is 15 residues long. The germline CDR1 and CDR2 sequences are SGHVS and FQNEAQ. Trimming left V 5 bases short and J 3 bases short, with 15 bases between. The CDR3 DNA reads TGTGCCAGCAGCCCCCTTACAGGGTCGACAGATACGCAGTATTTT. Amino acids: CASSPLTGSTDTQYF. Variable domain in full (rest from reference TRBV7-8 and TRBJ2-3): GAGVSQSPRYKVAKRGQDVALRCDPISGHVSLFWYQQALGQGPEFLTYFQNEAQLDKSGLPSDRFFAERPEGSVSTLKIQRTQQEDSAVYLCASSPLTGSTDTQYFGPGTRLTVL.

The chain has TRBV5-4 and TRBJ1-1; D gene ambiguous. The germline V gene has CDR1 SGHNT and CDR2 YYREEE (reference sequence). Trimming cost V 4 bases and J 3 bases, with 4 bases left between them. This CDR3 has 11 residues. The CDR3 DNA follows: TGTGCCAGCAGCACGGACACTGAAGCTTTCTTT. It specifies CASSTDTEAFF.

The chain joins TRBV4-1 to TRBJ2-2, with 10 bases that match TRBD1. With 2 bases clipped from V and 3 bases from J, the junction kept 9 bases outside the gene matches. The germline CDR1 and CDR2 sequences are MGHRA and YSYEKL. CDR3 length: 18 residues. This CDR3 is CASSQRQGAGSDTGELFF. The DNA for the CDR3 is TGCGCCAGCAGCCAACGACAGGGGGCAGGATCGGACACCGGGGAGCTGTTTTTT.

The rearrangement uses TRBV5-1 and TRBJ2-7; TRBD1 matches 10 bases. This CDR3 has 15 amino acids. The germline CDR1 and CDR2 sequences are SGHRS and YFSETQ. V was clipped by 1 base and J by 7 bases; unmatched bases: 8. CDR3 coding DNA: TGCGCCAGCAGCTTGATGGGACAGGGGTCGGGTGAGCAGTACTTC. It specifies CASSLMGQGSGEQYF. The variable domain in full, with the rest retrieved from reference TRBV5-1 and TRBJ2-7, is KAGVTQTPRYLIKTRGQQVTLSCSPISGHRSVSWYQQTPGQGLQFLFEYFSETQRNKGNFPGRFSGRQFSNSRSEMNVSTLELGDSALYLCASSLMGQGSGEQYFGPGTRLTVT.

The rearrangement uses TRBV4-1 and TRBJ2-4, with a weak D call TRBD2 (6 bases). The V end lost 4 bases, the J end lost 8 bases, and 18 bases lay between the germline ends. Germline V gene data show CDR1 as MGHRA and CDR2 as YSYEKL. This CDR3 region has 15 residues. CDR3 coding DNA: TGCGCCAGCAGCCTAGCGGCCGCCTTTGGGGACATTCAGTACTTC. Residues: CASSLAAAFGDIQYF.

The rearrangement uses TRBV27 and TRBJ2-7, with D tentatively TRBD1 or TRBD2 (5 bases each). V was pared by 5 bases and J by 6 bases, with 20 bases between. This CDR3 spans 15 amino acids. Per germline, CDR1 MNHEY and CDR2 SMNVEV (reference sequence). The DNA of the CDR3 is TGTGCCAGCAGTCGCGACTCCGGGACCCCAGGCGAGCAGTACTTC. This sequence encodes CASSRDSGTPGEQYF.

This chain uses TRBV2 with TRBJ2-3; no clear D gene. Between the trimmed V and J ends, which lost 7 bases and 0 bases, there was a span of 8 bases. The CDR3 is 13 amino acids. Germline assignment: CDR1 SNHLY and CDR2 FYNNEI. The CDR3 DNA sequence: TGTGCCAGCAAACTACGTAGCACAGATACGCAGTATTTT. It encodes CASKLRSTDTQYF.